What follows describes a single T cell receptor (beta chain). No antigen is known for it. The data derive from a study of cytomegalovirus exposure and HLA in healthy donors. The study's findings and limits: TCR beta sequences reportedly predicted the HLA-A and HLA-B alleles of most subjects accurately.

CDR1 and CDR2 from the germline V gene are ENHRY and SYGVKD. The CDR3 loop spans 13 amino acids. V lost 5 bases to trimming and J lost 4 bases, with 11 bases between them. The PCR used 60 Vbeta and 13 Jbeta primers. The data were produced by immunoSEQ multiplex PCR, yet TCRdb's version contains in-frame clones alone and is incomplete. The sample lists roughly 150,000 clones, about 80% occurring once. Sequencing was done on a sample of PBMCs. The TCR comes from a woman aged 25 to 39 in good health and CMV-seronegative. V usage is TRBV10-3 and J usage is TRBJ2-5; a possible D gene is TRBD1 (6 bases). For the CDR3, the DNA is TGTGCCATCAGTTTTTTGGGGGCAGAGACCCAGTACTTC. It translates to CAISFLGAETQYF.